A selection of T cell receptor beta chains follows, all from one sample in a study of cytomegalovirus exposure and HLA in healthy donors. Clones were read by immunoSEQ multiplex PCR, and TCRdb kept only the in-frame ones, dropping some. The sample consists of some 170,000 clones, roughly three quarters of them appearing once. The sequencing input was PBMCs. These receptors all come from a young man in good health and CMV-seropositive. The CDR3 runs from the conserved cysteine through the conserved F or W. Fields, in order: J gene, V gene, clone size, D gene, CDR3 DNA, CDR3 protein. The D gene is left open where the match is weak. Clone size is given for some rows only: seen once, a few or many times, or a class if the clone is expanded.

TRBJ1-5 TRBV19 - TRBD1 TGTGCCAGTAGTATAGCCGACTCAGGACAGGCCCATCGCCAGCATTTT CASSIADSGQAHRQHF
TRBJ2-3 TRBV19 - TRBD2 TGTGCCAGTAGTATAGGTCGGCTAGCGGGCACAGATACGCAGTATTTT CASSIGRLAGTDTQYF
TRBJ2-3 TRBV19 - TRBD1 TGTGCCAGTAGCCCGGTTAGTACAGGGGGCTATGGCACAGATACGCAGTATTTT CASSPVSTGGYGTDTQYF
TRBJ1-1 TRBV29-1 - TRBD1 TGCAGCGTTGCAAGGGACAGCACGAACACTGAAGCTTTCTTT CSVARDSTNTEAFF
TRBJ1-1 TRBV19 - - TGTGCCAGTAGTATTGGGAGACAACTGAACACTGAAGCTTTCTTT CASSIGRQLNTEAFF
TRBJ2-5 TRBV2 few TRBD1 TGTGCCGGAGGGACAGGGAGAAAGACCCAGTACTTC CAGGTGRKTQYF
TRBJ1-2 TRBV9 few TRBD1 TGTGCCAGCAGCGTAGGTCCCCAGGGGGCAAAGGGCTACACCTTC CASSVGPQGAKGYTF
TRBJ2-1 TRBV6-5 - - TGTGCCAGCAGTAAGGGAGGAACGTATACATATGAGCAGTTCTTC CASSKGGTYTYEQFF
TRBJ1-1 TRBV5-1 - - TGCGCCAGCAGCTTGGTTGGGGGGTCTTCAAACACTGAAGCTTTCTTT CASSLVGGSSNTEAFF
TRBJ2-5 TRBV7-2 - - TGTGCCAGCAGCTTAGAGTCGAATCGGGGAGAGACCCAGTACTTC CASSLESNRGETQYF
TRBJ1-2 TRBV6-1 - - TGTGCCAGCAGTTGGCCGGGAACCTCTAACTATGGCTACACCTTC CASSWPGTSNYGYTF
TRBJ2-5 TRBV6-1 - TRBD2 TGTGCCAGCAGGGTCGGACTAGCGGTGGAGACCCAGTACTTC CASRVGLAVETQYF
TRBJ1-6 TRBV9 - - TGTGCCAGCAGCGTAGGTAGTTTGCCCAATTCACCCCTCCACTTT CASSVGSLPNSPLHF
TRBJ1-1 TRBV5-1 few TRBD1 TGCGCCAGCAGCTTACGACAGGGGGGGACTGAAGCTTTCTTT CASSLRQGGTEAFF
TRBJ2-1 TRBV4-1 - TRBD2 TGCGCCAGCAGCCAAGAATCCGCATCAGCGGGAGGTTCGGCGTCCTACAATGAGCAGTTCTTC CASSQESASAGGSASYNEQFF
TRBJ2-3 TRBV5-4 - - TGTGCCAGCAGCTTACGAACGGGATACACAGATACGCAGTATTTT CASSLRTGYTDTQYF
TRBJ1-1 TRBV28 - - TGTGCCAGCAGTCCCCGGGAGAACACTGAAGCTTTCTTT CASSPRENTEAFF
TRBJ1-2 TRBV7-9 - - TGTGCCAGCAGCTTAGGGCTTCTTAACTATGGCTACACCTTC CASSLGLLNYGYTF
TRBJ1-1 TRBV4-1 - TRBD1 TGCGCCAGCAGCCAAGGGACAGGATCTAACACTGAAGCTTTCTTT CASSQGTGSNTEAFF
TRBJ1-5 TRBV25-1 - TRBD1 TGTGCCAGCAGTGACCACGACAGGGAAGGCAATCAGCCCCAGCATTTT CASSDHDREGNQPQHF
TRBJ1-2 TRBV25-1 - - TGTGCCAGCAGTGGTGACGGGTATGGCTACACCTTC CASSGDGYGYTF
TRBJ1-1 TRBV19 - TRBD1 TGTGCCAGTAGAAGAGGGAAGGACAGGGACACTGAAGCTTTCTTT CASRRGKDRDTEAFF
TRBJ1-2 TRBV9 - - TGTGCCAGCAGCGTAGGGCCTTCTCATGGCTACACCTTC CASSVGPSHGYTF
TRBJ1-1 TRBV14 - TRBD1 TGTGCCAGCAGCCAAGTTGGGACAGGGGCAGGAGCTTTCTTT CASSQVGTGAGAFF
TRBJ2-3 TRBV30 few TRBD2 TGTGCCTGGAGTGTCGGTAGCGGGAGGTTCAGCGTGGCAGATACGCAGTATTTT CAWSVGSGRFSVADTQYF
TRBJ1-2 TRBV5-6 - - TGTGCCAGCAGCTTGGAACAGAGCATAGTGTATGGCTACACCTTC CASSLEQSIVYGYTF
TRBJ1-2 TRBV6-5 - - TGTGCCAGCAGTCGGGGGTCCCAATCGAAGTATGGCTACACCTTC CASSRGSQSKYGYTF
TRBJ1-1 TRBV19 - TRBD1 TGTGCCAGTAGTGGAGGTGGACAGGCTCGGCTTGAAGCTTTCTTT CASSGGGQARLEAFF
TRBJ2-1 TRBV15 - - TGTGCCACCAGCAGAGAAGGGGGGGCCCATGAGCAGTTCTTC CATSREGGAHEQFF
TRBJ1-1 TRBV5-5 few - TGTGCCAGCAGCTTCGCCGGAGTGTTGACTGAAGCTTTCTTT CASSFAGVLTEAFF
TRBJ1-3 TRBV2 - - TGTGCCAGCAGTGAACAGGGCTCTGGAAACACCATATATTTT CASSEQGSGNTIYF
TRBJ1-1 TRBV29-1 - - TGCAGCGTTGTCGGGGTAAGGAACACTGAAGCTTTCTTT CSVVGVRNTEAFF
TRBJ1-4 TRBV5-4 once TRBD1 TGTGCCAGCAGTTCGGGACAGGGAGGGGAAAAACTGTTTTTT CASSSGQGGEKLFF
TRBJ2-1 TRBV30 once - TGTGCCTGGAGCTTAGGGGCAGATGAGCAGTTCTTC CAWSLGADEQFF
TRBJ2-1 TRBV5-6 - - TGTGCCAGCAGCTTCGTAGCGGCCTACAATGAGCAGTTCTTC CASSFVAAYNEQFF
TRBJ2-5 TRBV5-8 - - TGTGCCAGCCACCTAGAAAACCGGGAGACCCAGTACTTC CASHLENRETQYF
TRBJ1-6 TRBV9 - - TGTGCCAGCAGCGGGCCACAGGGCGTGCCACCCCTCCACTTT CASSGPQGVPPLHF
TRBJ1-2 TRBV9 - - TGTGCCAGCAGCGTAGCCGATTCGGGGTATCTCGGGGATGGCTACACCTTC CASSVADSGYLGDGYTF
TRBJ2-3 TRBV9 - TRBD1 TGTGCCAGCAGCGTAGGCTCAGGGGGCGAAGGAGGAGATACGCAGTATTTT CASSVGSGGEGGDTQYF
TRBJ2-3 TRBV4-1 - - TGCGCCAGCAGGGTCGACGGGAGCACAGATACGCAGTATTTT CASRVDGSTDTQYF
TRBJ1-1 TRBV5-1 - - TGCGCCAGCAGCGTACAGGGACGGGGGAACACTGAAGCTTTCTTT CASSVQGRGNTEAFF